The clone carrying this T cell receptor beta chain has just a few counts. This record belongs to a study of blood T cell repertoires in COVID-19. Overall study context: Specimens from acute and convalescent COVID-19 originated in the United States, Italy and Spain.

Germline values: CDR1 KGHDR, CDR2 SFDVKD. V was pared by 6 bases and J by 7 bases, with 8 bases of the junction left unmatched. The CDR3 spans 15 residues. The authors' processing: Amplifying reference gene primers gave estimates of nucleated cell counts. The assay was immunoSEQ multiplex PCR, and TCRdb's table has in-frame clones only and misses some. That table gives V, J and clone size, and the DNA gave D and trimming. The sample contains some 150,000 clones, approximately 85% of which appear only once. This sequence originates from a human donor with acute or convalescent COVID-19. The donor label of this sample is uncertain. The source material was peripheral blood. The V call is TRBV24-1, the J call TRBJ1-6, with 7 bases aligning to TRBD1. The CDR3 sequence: CATSPGQTYNSPLHF. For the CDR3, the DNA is TGTGCCACCAGTCCGGGACAGACTTACAATTCACCCCTCCACTTT.